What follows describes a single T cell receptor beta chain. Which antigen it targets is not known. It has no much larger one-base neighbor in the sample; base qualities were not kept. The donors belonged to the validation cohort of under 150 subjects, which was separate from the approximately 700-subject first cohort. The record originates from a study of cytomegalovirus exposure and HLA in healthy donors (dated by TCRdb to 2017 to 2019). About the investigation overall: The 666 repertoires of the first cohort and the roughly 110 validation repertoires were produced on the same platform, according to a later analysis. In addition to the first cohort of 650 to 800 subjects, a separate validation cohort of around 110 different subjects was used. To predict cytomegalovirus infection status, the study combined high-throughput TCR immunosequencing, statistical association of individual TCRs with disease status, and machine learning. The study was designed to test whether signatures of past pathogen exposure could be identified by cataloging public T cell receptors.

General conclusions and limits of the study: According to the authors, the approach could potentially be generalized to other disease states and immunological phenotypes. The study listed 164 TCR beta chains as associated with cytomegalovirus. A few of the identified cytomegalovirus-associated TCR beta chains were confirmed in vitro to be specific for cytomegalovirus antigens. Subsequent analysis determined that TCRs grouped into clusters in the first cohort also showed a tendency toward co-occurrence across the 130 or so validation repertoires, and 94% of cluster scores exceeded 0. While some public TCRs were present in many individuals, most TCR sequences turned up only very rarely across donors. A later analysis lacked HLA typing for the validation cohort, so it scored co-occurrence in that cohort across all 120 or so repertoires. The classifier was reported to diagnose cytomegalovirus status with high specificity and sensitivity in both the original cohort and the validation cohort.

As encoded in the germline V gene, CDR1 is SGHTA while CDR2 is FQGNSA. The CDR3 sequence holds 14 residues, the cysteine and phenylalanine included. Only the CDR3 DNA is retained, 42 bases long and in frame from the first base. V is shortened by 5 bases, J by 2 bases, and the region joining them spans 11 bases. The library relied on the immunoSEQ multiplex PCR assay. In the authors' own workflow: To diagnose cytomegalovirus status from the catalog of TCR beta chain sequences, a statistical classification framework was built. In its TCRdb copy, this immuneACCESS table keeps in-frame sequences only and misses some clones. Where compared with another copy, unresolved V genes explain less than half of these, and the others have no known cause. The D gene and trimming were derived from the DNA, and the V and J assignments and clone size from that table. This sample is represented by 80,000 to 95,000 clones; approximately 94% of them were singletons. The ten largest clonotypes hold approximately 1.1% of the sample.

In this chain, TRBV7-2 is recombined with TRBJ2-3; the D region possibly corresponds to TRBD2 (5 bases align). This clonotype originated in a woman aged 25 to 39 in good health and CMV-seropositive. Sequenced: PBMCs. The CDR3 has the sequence CASSDGLITDTQYF. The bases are TGTGCCAGCAGCGACGGACTGATCACAGATACGCAGTATTTT.